This TCR beta chain was recorded in a study of spatial heterogeneity in lung cancer. Study-level background: Among detected sequences, beta-chain ones consistently exceeded alpha-chain ones in number.

The time point is: sample taken at primary tumor resection. Whole RNA came from tumor, nontumor lung or frozen PBMC and was sequenced without being sorted. CDR3 length: 12 residues. CDR1 MDHEN and CDR2 SYDVKM come from the germline V gene. V lost 2 bases to trimming and J lost 5 bases, with 7 bases between them. TCR cDNA molecules were tagged individually, and each one carried a unique molecular identifier. TCRdb analysed the 5' RACE reads with MiXCR anew, one entry per CDR3 protein. The data show more than 30,000 distinct CDR3 sequences, around 5.5% seen once. This clonotype occurred a few times. The chain carries TRBV28 and TRBJ2-7, with D possibly being TRBD2 (6 bases). The source of this sequence is a male donor with early-stage non-small cell lung cancer. The sequencing here drew on PBMCs, taken at surgery. Here the CDR3 DNA reads TGTGCCAGCAGTTTAACTAGCAACGAGCAGTACTTC. Translated: CASSLTSNEQYF. Full variable domain (remainder filled in from reference TRBV28 and TRBJ2-7): DVKVTQSSRYLVKRTGEKVFLECVQDMDHENMFWYRQDPGLGLRLIYFSYDVKMKEKGDIPEGYSVSREKKERFSLILESASTNQTSMYLCASSLTSNEQYFGPGTRLTVT.